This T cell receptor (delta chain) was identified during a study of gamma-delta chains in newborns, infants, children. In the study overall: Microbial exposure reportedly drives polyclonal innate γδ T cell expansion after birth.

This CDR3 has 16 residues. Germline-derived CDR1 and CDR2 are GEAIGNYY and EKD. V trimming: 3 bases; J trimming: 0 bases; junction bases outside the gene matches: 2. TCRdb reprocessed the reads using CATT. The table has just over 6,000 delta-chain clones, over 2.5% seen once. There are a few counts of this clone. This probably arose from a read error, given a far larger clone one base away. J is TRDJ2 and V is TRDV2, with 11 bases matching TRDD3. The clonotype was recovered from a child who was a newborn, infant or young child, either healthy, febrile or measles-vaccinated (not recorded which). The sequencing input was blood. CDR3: CACDALGDTLTAQLFF. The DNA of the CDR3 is TGTGCCTGTGACGCACTGGGGGATACTTTGACAGCACAACTCTTCTTT.